One sample yielded the 25 T cell receptor beta chains listed below, sequenced in a study of blood T cell repertoires in COVID-19. TCRdb's copy holds only in-frame clones and misses some; the assay was immunoSEQ multiplex PCR. The sample contains some 300,000 clones, roughly 91% of which appear only once. The specimen was PBMCs or T cells enriched from blood (not recorded which). The receptors were gathered from a woman aged 45-65 years who had been exposed to COVID-19.

This chain uses TRBV10-3 with TRBJ2-3, with 10 bases identical to TRBD1. There are 15 residues in the CDR3. J lost 5 bases, V lost 6 bases, and 8 bases had no gene match. Germline loops: CDR1 ENHRY, CDR2 SYGVKD. The CDR3 sequence: CAISERQGAQDTQYF. CDR3 DNA sequence: TGTGCCATCAGCGAAAGACAGGGGGCGCAAGATACGCAGTATTTT.

The V call is TRBV5-4, the J call TRBJ2-5; TRBD1 aligns across 7 bases. CDR1 and CDR2 from the germline V gene are SGHNT and YYREEE (reference sequence). The CDR3 sequence is 13 residues long. With V trimmed by 3 bases and J by 5 bases, 4 bases remained unmatched. The CDR3 nucleotides are TGTGCCAGCAGCTCTACAGGGGCGGAGACCCAGTACTTC. This encodes CASSSTGAETQYF.

The rearrangement links TRBV7-8 to TRBJ1-2; 11 nucleotides line up with TRBD1. The germline V gene encodes CDR1 SGHVS and CDR2 FQNEAQ. Trimming took 3 bases from V and 4 from J; bases not matched to a gene: 7. CDR3 size: 16 residues. The CDR3 loop is CASSLGTGGKVYGYTF. The CDR3 nucleotides are TGTGCCAGCAGCTTGGGGACAGGGGGAAAGGTCTATGGCTACACCTTC.

This chain uses TRBV29-1 with TRBJ1-1; D gene uncertain. With 4 bases removed from V and 5 bases from J, the gap between germline ends came to 11 bases. Germline V gene lookup returns CDR1 SQVTM and CDR2 ANQGSEA. This CDR3 comprises 12 residues. This CDR3 is CSVGGYSTEAFF. The CDR3 DNA reads as TGCAGCGTTGGAGGGTACAGTACTGAAGCTTTCTTT.

CDR3: CSVDPGQGVYGYTF. For the CDR3, the DNA is TGCAGCGTGGACCCGGGACAGGGGGTCTATGGCTACACCTTC. This sequence joins TRBV29-1 and TRBJ1-2, with 11 bases matching TRBD1. J gave up 4 bases and V 6 bases, and 7 bases lay outside the gene matches. Germline CDR1 and CDR2: SQVTM and ANQGSEA. The CDR3 is made up of 14 amino acids.

This clone appeared once. CDR3 protein: CASSIDLAGGYSNQPQHF. The CDR3 bases are TGTGCCAGTAGTATAGATCTGGCAGGGGGGTATAGCAATCAGCCCCAGCATTTT. The rearrangement uses TRBV19 and TRBJ1-5; 7 positions agree with TRBD1. Germline-derived CDR1 and CDR2 are LNHDA and SQIVND (reference sequence). The CDR3 is 18 amino acids. V dropped 0 bases and J dropped 0; count of bases not matched to a gene: 8.

Concerning this clone: Compared with germline, one end of the junction differs, possibly owing to a read error. V usage is TRBV5-4 and J usage is TRBJ1-2, with 11 bases matching TRBD1. The CDR3 extends over 16 amino acids. Germline CDR1 is SGHNT and CDR2 is YYREEE (reference sequence). The CDR3 DNA reads as TGTGCCAGCAGTTTGGACAGGGGGCATCTTTGGGATGGCTACACCTTC. Translated: CASSLDRGHLWDGYTF.

The J gene is TRBJ2-7, the V gene TRBV30, with TRBD1 as a possible D gene (7 bases). Per germline, CDR1 GTSNPN and CDR2 SVGIG (reference sequence). The CDR3 runs to 14 residues. V was shortened by 0 bases and J by 2 bases, with 11 bases between the two germline ends. CDR3 coding DNA: TGTGCCTGGAGTGTAGGGGGCGGGGCCTACGAGCAGTACTTC. Translation: CAWSVGGGAYEQYF.

The chain has TRBV11-3 and TRBJ1-1; TRBD1 matches 7 bases. CDR3 length: 15 residues. J gave up 0 bases and V 4 bases, and 5 bases lay outside the gene matches. The germline V gene has CDR1 SGHNT and CDR2 YENEEA. The CDR3 nucleotides read TGTGCCAGCAGCTCGAGACAGGGCATGAACACTGAAGCTTTCTTT. The encoded protein is CASSSRQGMNTEAFF.

In its sample, this clone was seen once. The gene calls are TRBV5-1 and TRBJ2-1; maybe TRBD2 (6 bases). The CDR3 has 13 amino acids. The germline V gene has CDR1 SGHRS and CDR2 YFSETQ. Trimming removed 5 bases at V and 6 bases at J, with 12 bases between. The CDR3 bases are TGCGCCAGCAGGCGGGGTAAAGGCAATGAGCAGTTCTTC. This translates into CASRRGKGNEQFF.

The genes are TRBV28 and TRBJ1-2; D perhaps matches TRBD1 (5 bases). CDR3 size: 13 residues. Germline V gene data show CDR1 as MDHEN and CDR2 as SYDVKM. The V and J ends lost 5 bases and 6 bases respectively, with 13 bases between them. The CDR3 nucleotides read TGTGCCAGCAGTCCAGGGCAGGGTCATGGCTACACCTTC. It specifies CASSPGQGHGYTF.

The rearrangement uses TRBV5-5 and TRBJ1-2; D uncertain. Germline V gives CDR1 SGHKS, CDR2 YYEKEE (reference sequence). This CDR3 has 13 amino acids. Trimming left V 4 bases short and J 8 bases short, with 15 bases between. DNA for the CDR3: TGTGCCAGCAGCCTTTCCCAAGAGGTGGGCTACACCTTC. Its translation is CASSLSQEVGYTF.

This rearrangement joins TRBV27 to TRBJ1-5; no clear D gene. CDR1 is MNHEY, CDR2 SMNVEV, per germline (reference sequence). Trimming took 8 bases from V and 0 from J, leaving 11 bases between them. The CDR3 contains 14 residues. CDR3 DNA sequence: TGTGCCAGCCGTAGTGAAACTAGCAATCAGCCCCAGCATTTT. Its translation: CASRSETSNQPQHF.

The V call is TRBV28, the J call TRBJ2-2; 8 bases agree with TRBD1. The CDR3 is 16 amino acids. V lost 6 bases, J lost 3 bases, and 9 bases stayed unmatched. Germline V CDR1 and CDR2: MDHEN, SYDVKM. The CDR3 sequence: CASSPADRVYTGELFF. CDR3 coding DNA: TGTGCCAGCAGCCCAGCGGACAGGGTATACACCGGGGAGCTGTTTTTT.

The chain couples TRBV2 to TRBJ1-6, with a possible D match to TRBD1 (6 bases). Trimming shortened V by 3 bases and J by 7 bases, and 7 bases separated the two germline ends. CDR1 is SNHLY, CDR2 FYNNEI, per germline. The CDR3 covers 13 residues. CDR3 region: CASSDTGNSPLHF. The CDR3 DNA reads as TGTGCCAGCAGTGATACAGGGAATTCACCCCTCCACTTT.

V and J are TRBV5-1 and TRBJ2-5, with 7 nucleotides matching TRBD1. This CDR3 has 15 residues. Germline CDR1 and CDR2: SGHRS and YFSETQ. Trimming cost V 2 bases and J 2 bases; bases outside gene matches: 6. The CDR3 coding sequence is TGCGCCAGCAGCTTCCTCGGGACAGTTCAAGAGACCCAGTACTTC. Protein: CASSFLGTVQETQYF.

V gene TRBV19 combines with J gene TRBJ1-5; the D is unclear. CDR3 length: 12 amino acids. Trimming pared 3 bases from V and 11 bases from J, leaving 11 bases between. Germline V gene data show CDR1 as LNHDA and CDR2 as SQIVND (reference sequence). Here the CDR3 DNA reads TGTGCCAGTAGTATGTTCGGGGTGGCCCAGCATTTT. Its translation is CASSMFGVAQHF.

The V and J genes are TRBV6-5 and TRBJ2-2; D unresolved. Trimming pared 6 bases from V and 7 bases from J, leaving 12 bases between. Per germline, CDR1 MNHEY and CDR2 SVGAGI. The CDR3 length is 13 residues. The CDR3 sequence: CASSGEVGGELFF. The CDR3, as DNA: TGTGCCAGCAGCGGAGAAGTAGGCGGGGAGCTGTTTTTT.

CDR3 nucleotide sequence: TGTGCCACTCAAAGGGGGGGTTTGGACAATCAGCCCCAGCATTTT. Translation: CATQRGGLDNQPQHF. V gene TRBV10-3 combines with J gene TRBJ1-5; D possibly corresponds to TRBD1 (6 bases). The CDR3 consists of 15 residues. Trimming stripped 10 bases from V and 3 bases from J, with 19 bases between. Germline-derived CDR1 and CDR2 are ENHRY and SYGVKD.

The chain links TRBV6-1 to TRBJ1-3; 7 bases map to TRBD1. The V gene end was trimmed by 0 bases and the J gene end by 3 bases; junction bases not matched to a gene: 8. The CDR3 loop spans 17 amino acids. Germline V CDR1 and CDR2: MNHNS, SASEGT. CDR3 coding DNA: TGTGCCAGCAGTGAAGCGTTGAAGGGGGCAGGTGGAAACACCATATATTTT. Translation gives CASSEALKGAGGNTIYF.

CDR3 sequence reads: CASSELGARQPQHF. The CDR3 coding sequence is TGTGCCAGCAGTGAACTGGGGGCGAGGCAGCCCCAGCATTTT. This chain uses TRBV2 with TRBJ1-5; perhaps TRBD1 as D (6 bases). The CDR3 has 14 amino acids. V lost 2 bases, J lost 7 bases, and 12 bases lay in between. The germline CDR1 and CDR2 sequences are SNHLY and FYNNEI. Full variable domain (missing parts from reference TRBV2 and TRBJ1-5): EPEVTQTPSHQVTQMGQEVILRCVPISNHLYFYWYRQILGQKVEFLVSFYNNEISEKSEIFDDQFSVERPDGSNFTLKIRSTKLEDSAMYFCASSELGARQPQHFGDGTRLSIL.

The chain has TRBV5-1 and TRBJ1-1; the D gene is possibly TRBD1 (6 bases). Trimming removed 4 bases from V and 4 bases from J, with 23 bases in between. Germline CDR1 reads SGHRS; CDR2 reads YFSETQ. This CDR3 is 17 amino acids long. The CDR3 DNA sequence: TGCGCCAGCAGCCCGGTAGGACGGGCAGGGGAAGGCACTGAAGCTTTCTTT. This sequence encodes CASSPVGRAGEGTEAFF.

The CDR3 DNA follows: TGTGCCAGCAGTCCCGAGGGTGGACAGCCCCAGCATTTT. Protein: CASSPEGGQPQHF. The J gene is TRBJ1-5, the V gene TRBV2; D call uncertain. CDR3 length equals 13 residues. Per germline, CDR1 SNHLY and CDR2 FYNNEI. The V and J ends lost 5 bases and 7 bases respectively, with 12 bases between them.

The CDR3 nucleotides read TGTGCCAGCAGCTTAGATCCAGGGACAGTCCAAGAGACCCAGTACTTC. Protein product: CASSLDPGTVQETQYF. The rearrangement links TRBV7-9 to TRBJ2-5; 7 nucleotides align to TRBD1. Per the germline V gene, CDR1 is SEHNR and CDR2 is FQNEAQ (reference sequence). CDR3 size: 16 residues. V shed 1 base and J 1 base; nucleotides not matched to a gene: 6. Full variable domain (rest looked up from reference TRBV7-9 and TRBJ2-5): DTGVSQNPRHKITKRGQNVTFRCDPISEHNRLYWYRQTLGQGPEFLTYFQNEAQLEKSRLLSDRFSAERPKGSFSTLEIQRTEQGDSAMYLCASSLDPGTVQETQYFGPGTRLLVL.

The chain carries TRBV5-1 and TRBJ1-4; weak D call: TRBD1 (5 bases). CDR3 length: 16 residues. V shed 1 base and J shed 0 bases, with 10 bases lying between them. Germline CDR1 reads SGHRS; CDR2 reads YFSETQ. The CDR3 loop reads CASSLSQGATNEKLFF. The CDR3 DNA reads TGCGCCAGCAGCTTGTCCCAGGGTGCAACTAATGAAAAACTGTTTTTT.